This T cell receptor beta chain was captured in a study of T cell repertoires in cytomegalovirus infection. The wider study: CMV infection plus the matching HLA type was flagged by public TCR beta signatures.

General observations from the study: Across the ex vivo response, the dominant clonotypes were HLA-C-restricted CMV-specific TCR beta clonotypes.

This clonotype was observed many times. Its cognate antigen is unknown. TCRdb reprocessed the reads via MiXCR and lists one record per CDR3 protein. The sample records 300,000 to 400,000 distinct CDR3 sequences, 15% to 20% being singletons. Trimming pared 6 bases from V and 4 bases from J, leaving 15 bases between. This CDR3 comprises 14 residues. Germline V gene sequence: CDR1 SGHTA, CDR2 FQGNSA. Sequencing input: PBMCs. This sequence joins TRBV7-2 and TRBJ2-5; a possible D gene is TRBD1 (5 bases). This receptor was taken from a human donor in good health (CMV status not recorded). Some clones in this sample may be carry-over from other donors' samples. The CDR3 protein is CASRRPGLGETQYF. Written as DNA, the CDR3 is TGTGCCAGCAGACGACCAGGGTTAGGAGAGACCCAGTACTTC. The full variable domain, in which reference TRBV7-2 and TRBJ2-5 provide the parts outside the CDR3, is GAGVSQSPSNKVTEKGKDVELRCDPISGHTALYWYRQSLGQGLEFLIYFQGNSAPDKSGLPSDRFSAERTGGSVSTLTIQRTQQEDSAVYLCASRRPGLGETQYFGPGTRLLVL.